The present TCR beta chain was sequenced within a study of blood T cells in healthy people across ages. Donation came from healthy Caucasian individuals in Russia who were aged about 6 to 95. Every donor contributed 8 to 10 milliliters of peripheral blood by blood draw. The germline CDR1 and CDR2 sequences are SGDLS and YYNGEE. Unmatched junction bases numbered 16, after V lost 3 bases and J lost 11 bases. The CDR3 is made up of 15 amino acids. For the second PCR, which ran for 7 to 11 cycles, a sample-barcoded 5' primer and a J-beta primer mix were used. Sequencing recovered at least 2.5 million CDR3-containing paired-end reads from each sample. TCRdb independently ran MiXCR on the 5' RACE reads; one entry per CDR3 protein. The sample lists about 1 million distinct CDR3 sequences, more than 35% occurring once.

The sequence was collected from a woman aged 60 to 75 in good health. The chain employs TRBV9 and TRBJ2-5; 7 bases line up with TRBD2. The sequencing input was blood. Here the CDR3 DNA reads TGTGCCAGCAGCGCAGGCGGGAGTAACAGCAATGAGCAGTACTTC. It yields the protein CASSAGGSNSNEQYF.